The TCR beta chain under discussion was sequenced for a study of T cell changes during pregnancy in multiple sclerosis. TCRdb's table, derived via immunoSEQ multiplex PCR, lists solely in-frame clones and lacks some. The repertoire consists of approximately 100,000 clones, with about 91% occurring once and the leading ten covering roughly 2.3%. This CDR3 is built from 15 residues. CDR1 SGHTA and CDR2 FQGNSA come from the germline V gene. The V end lost 7 bases, the J end lost 0 bases, and 16 bases lay between the germline ends. Sequences were derived from peripheral blood, sampled after pregnancy. This rearrangement joins TRBV7-2 to TRBJ2-7; maybe TRBD1 (5 bases). The sequence was obtained from a female donor in good health, enrolled as a control in a pregnancy study. In DNA, the CDR3 is TGTGCCAGCACCAGCAGGGCGGAAAGCTCCTACGAGCAGTACTTC. This translates into CASTSRAESSYEQYF.